Sequencing of this TCR beta chain was carried out in a study of vaccination and CD4 T cells after COVID-19 (dated 2022 in TCRdb). Regarding the research as a whole: SARS-CoV-2 positivity had been established in the convalescent patients by nasal swab PCR, and mild disease was recorded in roughly ten of these patients and severe disease in one. Two doses of either the Pfizer-BioNTech BNT162b2 vaccine (n=8) or the Moderna mRNA-1273 vaccine (n=2) were administered to participants. The spike-specific CD4+ TCR repertoire was compared before and after mRNA vaccination in under 11 COVID-19 convalescent patients and a handful of infection-naive healthy vaccine recipients. Six males and four females were included in the convalescent cohort, with two Hispanic individuals, seven Caucasians, two Asians and one multiracial person represented. Post-COVID blood samples were collected from convalescent patients a median of roughly 100 days after diagnosis, with a range of roughly 30 to 170 days. Control cultures used a CEFX viral epitope pool as positive control, an HIV-1 Nef peptide pool as negative control, or no peptide. Post-vaccine blood samples were obtained a median of approximately 74 days after the second vaccine dose, with a range of 14 to 241 days. For stimulating the cultures, overlapping spike peptide pools were used, derived from SARS-CoV-2 as well as from the common cold coronaviruses HCoV-NL63, HCoV-OC43 and HCoV-229E. Study-wide findings and limitations: Of the vaccine-specific clones in convalescent patients, 304 of 307, or nearly all, reacted only to SARS-CoV-2 spike and did not cross-react with common cold coronaviruses. An increase in the median number of SARS-CoV-2-reactive clonotypes from approximately 21 after infection to 35 to 40 after vaccination was observed, but the change was not found to be significant. The number of convalescent patients in the study was relatively small, and the study did not examine early timepoints following natural infection. Among convalescent patients, a median around 83% of the SARS-CoV-2-reactive clones seen after vaccination appeared only after vaccination, which suggests priming specific to the vaccine.

The germline V gene (reference sequence) gives CDR1 as DFQATT and CDR2 as SNEGSKA. V lost 3 bases and J lost 7 bases; the stretch between them is 12 bases long. There are 12 amino acids in the CDR3, from cysteine to phenylalanine inclusive. CDR3 DNA is the only sequence kept; it has 36 bases, read in frame from the first base. The library was prepared using PCR. TCR sequencing of DNA from cultured CD4+ T cells used the Oncomine TCR Beta short-read assay at the Johns Hopkins FTIC core. The QIAamp micro DNA kit was used to extract genomic DNA from the cultured CD4+ T cells. The Oncomine TCR Beta libraries from cultured CD4+ T cells were pooled using unique dual indexes and then sequenced on an Illumina iSeq 100. The published analysis was carried out like this. Non-productive sequences were filtered out, and CDR3s that did not start with C, did not end with F or W, or were shorter than 7 amino acids were discarded. The MANAFEST web application identified antigen-specific clonotypes by comparing peptide-stimulated wells against reference wells and other culture wells. An FDR below 0.05, an odds ratio above 5, and a productive frequency above 0.1% in at least two of three replicate wells were required for clones to be considered positive. A clonotype was classed as cross-reactive if the clonotype showed significant expansion both in SARS-CoV-2 spike wells and in at least one common cold coronavirus spike condition. Levenshtein distances (stringdist) and unrooted phylogenetic trees (ape) in R version 3.6.1 were used to assess CDR3 homology. The raw public data were reprocessed by TCRdb itself: fastp quality trimming at Q25, MiXCR clonotype calling, in-frame beta chains only. When rows share a CDR3 protein, they turn into one entry using the most common DNA and genes. The V and J calls and clone size are TCRdb's, not the authors'. The sample table contains under 11,000 distinct CDR3 sequences; only one count was recorded for over 60% of them. Of the sample, under 9.5% falls within the top ten clones.

Notes on this clonotype: Its antigen is not yet known. Within one base of it there is no much larger clone, and no base qualities were kept.

Taken with the paper, the label for treatment or condition translates to: roughly ten-day PBMC culture with coronavirus spike peptide pools or control peptides (ViraFEST assay). The study used the ViraFEST assay, which expanded antigen-specific T cells with peptide pools and then identified expanded clonotypes by TCR sequencing. The convalescent patients' positive SARS-CoV-2 PCR tests were from March to December 2020, which was before the Alpha, Beta and Delta variants emerged in the United States. Each well held 2 million or so PBMCs cultured in IMDM containing around 5% human AB serum and around 9.2 IU/ml IL-2, with about 10 ug/ml peptide pools added. On days 3 and 7, half of the culture medium was replaced with fresh IL-2-containing medium. CD4+ T cells were isolated after approximately 10 days of culture through negative selection using the EasySep CD4+ T cell isolation kit. Ficoll-Paque Plus gradient centrifugation was used to isolate PBMCs from whole blood, and the isolated PBMCs were then either used fresh or cryopreserved at -140C. Each culture condition was generally run in triplicate wells.

The specimen was CD4+ T cells from blood, cultured in vitro. The source of this sequence is a human donor who had recovered from COVID-19. The V and J genes are TRBV20-1 and TRBJ1-2; no D gene call is confident. The sequenced DNA is TGCAGTGCTAGGGGTGGGGTAGGTGGCTACACCTTC. It translates as CSARGGVGGYTF.